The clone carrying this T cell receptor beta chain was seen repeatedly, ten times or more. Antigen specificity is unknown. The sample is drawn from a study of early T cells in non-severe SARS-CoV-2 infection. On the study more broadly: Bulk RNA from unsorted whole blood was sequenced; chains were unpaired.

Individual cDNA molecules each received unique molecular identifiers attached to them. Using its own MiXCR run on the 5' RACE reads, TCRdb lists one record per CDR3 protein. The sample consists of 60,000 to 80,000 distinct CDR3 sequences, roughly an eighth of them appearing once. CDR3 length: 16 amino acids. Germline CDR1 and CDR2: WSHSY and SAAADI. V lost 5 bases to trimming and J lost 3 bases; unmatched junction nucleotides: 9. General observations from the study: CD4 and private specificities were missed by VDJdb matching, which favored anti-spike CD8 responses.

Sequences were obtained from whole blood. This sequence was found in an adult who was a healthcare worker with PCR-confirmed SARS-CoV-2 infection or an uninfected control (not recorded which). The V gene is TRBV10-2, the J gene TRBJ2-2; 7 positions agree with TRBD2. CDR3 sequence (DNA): TGCGCCAGCAGTACCTCGGCCGGGGGGTACACCGGGGAGCTGTTTTTT. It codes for CASSTSAGGYTGELFF.